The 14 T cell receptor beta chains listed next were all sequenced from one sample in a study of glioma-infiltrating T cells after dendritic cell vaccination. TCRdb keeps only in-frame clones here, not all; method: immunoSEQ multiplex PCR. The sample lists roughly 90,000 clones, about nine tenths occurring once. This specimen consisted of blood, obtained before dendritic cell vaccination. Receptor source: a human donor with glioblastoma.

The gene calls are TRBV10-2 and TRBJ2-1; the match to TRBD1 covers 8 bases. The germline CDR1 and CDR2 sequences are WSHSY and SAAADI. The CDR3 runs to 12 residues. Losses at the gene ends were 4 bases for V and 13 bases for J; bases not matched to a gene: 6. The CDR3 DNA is TGCGCCAGCAGTGGAGACAGGGGCGTCCAGTTCTTC. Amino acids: CASSGDRGVQFF.

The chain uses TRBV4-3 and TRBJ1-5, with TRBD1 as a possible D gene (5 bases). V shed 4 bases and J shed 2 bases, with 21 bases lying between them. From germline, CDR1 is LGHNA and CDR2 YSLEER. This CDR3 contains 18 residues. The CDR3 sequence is CASSRLPPQGYGNQPQHF. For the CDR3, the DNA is TGCGCCAGCAGCCGCCTGCCCCCTCAGGGATATGGCAATCAGCCCCAGCATTTT.

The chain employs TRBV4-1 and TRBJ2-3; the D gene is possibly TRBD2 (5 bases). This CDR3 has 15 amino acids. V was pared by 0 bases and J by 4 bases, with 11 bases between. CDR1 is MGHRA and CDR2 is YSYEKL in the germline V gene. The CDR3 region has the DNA TGCGCCAGCAGCCAAGAATACGGGGTCCCAGATACGCAGTATTTT. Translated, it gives CASSQEYGVPDTQYF.

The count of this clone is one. CDR3 residues: CASRWGQGSSNYGYTF. The CDR3, as DNA: TGTGCCAGTCGATGGGGCCAGGGCAGCTCTAACTATGGCTACACCTTC. The chain uses TRBV19 and TRBJ1-2, with TRBD1 as a possible D gene (5 bases). The CDR3 covers 16 residues. Germline lookup yields CDR1 LNHDA and CDR2 SQIVND (reference sequence). The V gene lost 8 bases and the J gene lost 0 bases, with 19 bases spanning the gap. Drawing the rest from reference TRBV19 and TRBJ1-2, the complete variable domain is DGGITQSPKYLFRKEGQNVTLSCEQNLNHDAMYWYRQDPGQGLRLIYYSQIVNDFQKGDIAEGYSVSREKKESFPLTVTSAQKNPTAFYLCASRWGQGSSNYGYTFGSGTRLTVV.

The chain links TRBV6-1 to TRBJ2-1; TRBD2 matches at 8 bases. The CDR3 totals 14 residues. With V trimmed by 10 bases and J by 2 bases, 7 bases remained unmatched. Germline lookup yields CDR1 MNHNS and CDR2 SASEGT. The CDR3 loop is CANKRESTYNEQFF. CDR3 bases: TGTGCCAACAAGCGGGAGAGCACCTACAATGAGCAGTTCTTC.

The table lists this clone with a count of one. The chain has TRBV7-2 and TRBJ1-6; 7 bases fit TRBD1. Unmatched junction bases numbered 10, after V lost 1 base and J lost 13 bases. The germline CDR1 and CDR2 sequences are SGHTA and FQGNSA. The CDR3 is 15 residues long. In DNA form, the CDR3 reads TGTGCCAGCAGCTTAGAGGTTTTCAGGGGGGATCCCCTCCACTTT. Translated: CASSLEVFRGDPLHF.

CDR3 nucleotide sequence: TGTGCCATCAGCGACGGACAGGGGGCTGAAGCTTTCTTT. This sequence encodes CAISDGQGAEAFF. V usage is TRBV10-3 and J usage is TRBJ1-1, with 10 positions matching TRBD1. The CDR3 has 13 residues. The V segment lost 6 bases and the J segment 6 bases; nucleotides outside the gene matches: 4. CDR1 and CDR2 (germline): ENHRY, SYGVKD.

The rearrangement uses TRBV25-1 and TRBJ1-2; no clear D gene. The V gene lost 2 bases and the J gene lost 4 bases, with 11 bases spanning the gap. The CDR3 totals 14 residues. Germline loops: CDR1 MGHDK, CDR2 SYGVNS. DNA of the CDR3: TGTGCCAGCAGTGAAGTCGGGTTTGCCTATGGCTACACCTTC. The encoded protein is CASSEVGFAYGYTF.

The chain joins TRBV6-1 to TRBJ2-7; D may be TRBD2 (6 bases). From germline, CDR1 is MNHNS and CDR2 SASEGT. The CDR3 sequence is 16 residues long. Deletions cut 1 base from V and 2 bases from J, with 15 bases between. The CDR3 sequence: CASSEVLTSPTYEQYF. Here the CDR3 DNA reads TGTGCCAGCAGTGAAGTCCTTACTAGCCCAACCTACGAGCAGTACTTC.

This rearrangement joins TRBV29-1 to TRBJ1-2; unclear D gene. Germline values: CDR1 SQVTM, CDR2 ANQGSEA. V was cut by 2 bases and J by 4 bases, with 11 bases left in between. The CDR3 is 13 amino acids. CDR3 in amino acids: CSVESGSGYGYTF. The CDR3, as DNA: TGCAGCGTTGAATCGGGGTCTGGCTATGGCTACACCTTC.

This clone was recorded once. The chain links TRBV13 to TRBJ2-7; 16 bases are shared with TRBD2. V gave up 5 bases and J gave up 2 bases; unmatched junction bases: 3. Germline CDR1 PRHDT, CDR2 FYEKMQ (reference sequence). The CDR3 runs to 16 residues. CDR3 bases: TGTGCCAGCAGCCCCGGGACTAGCGGGAGGGCCTACGAGCAGTACTTC. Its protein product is CASSPGTSGRAYEQYF.

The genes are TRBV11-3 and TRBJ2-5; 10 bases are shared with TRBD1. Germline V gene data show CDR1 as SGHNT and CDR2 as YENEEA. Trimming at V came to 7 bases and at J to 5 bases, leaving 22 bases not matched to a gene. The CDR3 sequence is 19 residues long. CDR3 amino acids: CASIPYARTGTGDGETQYF. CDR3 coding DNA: TGTGCCAGCATCCCCTACGCTCGAACCGGGACAGGGGATGGGGAGACCCAGTACTTC.

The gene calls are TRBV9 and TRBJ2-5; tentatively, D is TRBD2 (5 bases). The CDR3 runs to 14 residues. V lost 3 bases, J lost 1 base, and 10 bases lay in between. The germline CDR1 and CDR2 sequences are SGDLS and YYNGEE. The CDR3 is CASSAGITQETQYF. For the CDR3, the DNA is TGTGCCAGCAGCGCGGGAATCACCCAAGAGACCCAGTACTTC.

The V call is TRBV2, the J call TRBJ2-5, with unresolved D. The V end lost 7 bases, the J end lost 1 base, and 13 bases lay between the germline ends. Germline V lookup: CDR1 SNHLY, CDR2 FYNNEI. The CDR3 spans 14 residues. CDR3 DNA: TGTGCCAGCAAGGTTCTAGTGGCCCAAGAGACCCAGTACTTC. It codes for CASKVLVAQETQYF. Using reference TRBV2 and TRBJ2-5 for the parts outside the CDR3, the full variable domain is EPEVTQTPSHQVTQMGQEVILRCVPISNHLYFYWYRQILGQKVEFLVSFYNNEISEKSEIFDDQFSVERPDGSNFTLKIRSTKLEDSAMYFCASKVLVAQETQYFGPGTRLLVL.